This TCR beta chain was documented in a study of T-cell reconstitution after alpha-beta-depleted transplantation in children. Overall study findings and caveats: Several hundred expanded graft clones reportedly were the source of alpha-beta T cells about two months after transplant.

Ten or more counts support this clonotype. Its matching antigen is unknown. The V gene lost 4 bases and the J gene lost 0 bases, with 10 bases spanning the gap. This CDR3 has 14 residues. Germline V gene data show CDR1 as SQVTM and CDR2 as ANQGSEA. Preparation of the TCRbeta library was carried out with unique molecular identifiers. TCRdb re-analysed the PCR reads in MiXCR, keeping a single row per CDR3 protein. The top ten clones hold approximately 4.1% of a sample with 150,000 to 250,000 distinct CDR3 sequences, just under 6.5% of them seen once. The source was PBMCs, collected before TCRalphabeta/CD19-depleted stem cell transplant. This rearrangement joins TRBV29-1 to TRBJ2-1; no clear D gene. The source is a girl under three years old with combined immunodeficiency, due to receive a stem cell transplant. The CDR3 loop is CSVGGSRSYNEQFF. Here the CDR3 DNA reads TGCAGCGTTGGCGGTAGTCGCTCCTACAATGAGCAGTTCTTC.